Only one count was recorded for the clone carrying this TCR beta chain. CDR3 size: 15 residues. CDR1 is SGHVS and CDR2 is FQNEAQ in the germline V gene. Deletions cut 5 bases from V and 4 bases from J, with 18 bases between. The data derive from a study of blood T cell repertoires in COVID-19. As handled by the study authors: Amplification of reference gene primers was used by the study to estimate nucleated cell counts. Data came from immunoSEQ multiplex PCR; TCRdb stores just in-frame clones and leaves some out. For V, J and clone size, that table is used; D and trimming come from the DNA. Among about 60,000 clones listed, approximately 80% were seen once.

This receptor was taken from a man aged 45 to 65 with active or convalescent COVID-19. The chain is built from TRBV7-8 and TRBJ2-7, with a possible D match to TRBD2 (6 bases). What was sequenced was peripheral blood. CDR3 loop: CASSPGAGGGYEQYF. Here the CDR3 DNA reads TGTGCCAGCAGCCCAGGAGCGGGTGGGGGTTACGAGCAGTACTTC. Filled out from reference TRBV7-8 and TRBJ2-7, the complete variable domain reads GAGVSQSPRYKVAKRGQDVALRCDPISGHVSLFWYQQALGQGPEFLTYFQNEAQLDKSGLPSDRFFAERPEGSVSTLKIQRTQQEDSAVYLCASSPGAGGGYEQYFGPGTRLTVT.